This entry lists 18 T cell receptor beta chains sequenced from one sample in a study of cytomegalovirus exposure and HLA in healthy donors. Amplification used 60 Vbeta primers and 13 Jbeta primers. TCRdb's copy holds only in-frame clones and misses some; the assay was immunoSEQ multiplex PCR. The repertoire holds about 170,000 clones, with almost 80% as singletons. Input material: PBMCs. All receptors derive from a man in his forties in good health and CMV-seropositive.

The chain combines TRBV4-1 with TRBJ1-2; D may be TRBD1 (5 bases). This CDR3 has 15 amino acids. The V end was cut by 1 base, the J end by 3 bases, with 12 bases between. CDR1 MGHRA and CDR2 YSYEKL come from the germline V gene. The CDR3 DNA sequence: TGCGCCAGCAGCCAAGTGGTGCGGGGCCACTATGGCTACACCTTC. Protein: CASSQVVRGHYGYTF.

V gene TRBV11-2 combines with J gene TRBJ2-7; 8 positions agree with TRBD1. V trimming: 5 bases; J trimming: 2 bases; junction bases outside the gene matches: 5. The CDR3 spans 14 residues. Germline V gives CDR1 SGHAT, CDR2 FQNNGV. CDR3 sequence reads: CASSVLTGAYEQYF. The CDR3 nucleotides are TGTGCCAGCAGCGTACTGACAGGGGCCTACGAGCAGTACTTC.

This chain uses TRBV6-5 with TRBJ2-7; TRBD1 aligns across 9 bases. Trimming at V came to 7 bases and at J to 3 bases, leaving 7 bases not matched to a gene. The CDR3 length is 14 residues. Germline CDR1 reads MNHEY; CDR2 reads SVGAGI. CDR3 sequence reads: CASTRRDRDYEQYF. The CDR3 DNA follows: TGTGCCAGCACCCGCCGGGACAGGGACTACGAGCAGTACTTC.

The rearrangement uses TRBV6-1 and TRBJ2-7; D remains ambiguous. Germline CDR1 reads MNHNS; CDR2 reads SASEGT. CDR3 length: 12 amino acids. V dropped 8 bases and J dropped 6 bases, with 14 bases sitting between them. CDR3: CASRLEVTEQYF. For the CDR3, the DNA is TGTGCCAGCCGTCTCGAGGTCACCGAGCAGTACTTC.

The V and J genes are TRBV9 and TRBJ1-2, with D uncertain. From germline, CDR1 is SGDLS and CDR2 YYNGEE. Trimming pared 7 bases from V and 8 bases from J, leaving 21 bases between. CDR3 length: 14 amino acids. The CDR3 loop reads CASGPNSGFVGYTF. The CDR3 region has the DNA TGTGCCAGCGGGCCTAATTCCGGATTCGTCGGCTACACCTTC.

The rearrangement uses TRBV5-1 and TRBJ2-7; 8 bases line up with TRBD1. Germline loops: CDR1 SGHRS, CDR2 YFSETQ. With 4 bases clipped from V and 4 bases from J, the junction kept 10 bases outside the gene matches. The CDR3 contains 15 residues. DNA for the CDR3: TGCGCCAGCAGCATGGAGCCGGGACAGGATTACGAGCAGTACTTC. The encoded protein is CASSMEPGQDYEQYF. Looking up the rest from reference TRBV5-1 and TRBJ2-7 gives the full variable domain: KAGVTQTPRYLIKTRGQQVTLSCSPISGHRSVSWYQQTPGQGLQFLFEYFSETQRNKGNFPGRFSGRQFSNSRSEMNVSTLELGDSALYLCASSMEPGQDYEQYFGPGTRLTVT.

The J gene is TRBJ2-3, the V gene TRBV14; possibly TRBD2 for D (5 bases). Trimming shortened V by 2 bases and J by 0 bases, and 9 bases separated the two germline ends. Germline V CDR1 and CDR2: SGHDN, FVKESK. This CDR3 spans 15 amino acids. This chain's CDR3 is CASSQWERSTDTQYF. CDR3 sequence (DNA): TGTGCCAGCAGCCAATGGGAGCGGAGCACAGATACGCAGTATTTT.

As concerns this clone: At one end the junction does not follow the germline gene, possibly because of a read error. This chain links TRBV7-9 with TRBJ2-7, with TRBD1 identical over 10 bases. Germline assignment: CDR1 SEHNR and CDR2 FQNEAQ (reference sequence). The CDR3 is made up of 16 amino acids. Here the CDR3 reads CSSSGSTGGLTYEQYF. CDR3 DNA: TGTTCCAGCAGCGGGTCGACAGGGGGCCTAACCTACGAGCAGTACTTC.

The chain links TRBV19 to TRBJ1-1; D remains unclear. V lost 6 bases and J 4 bases, leaving 15 bases between the germline ends. Per germline, CDR1 LNHDA and CDR2 SQIVND (reference sequence). This CDR3 has 14 residues. CDR3: CASSPNQARTEAFF. CDR3 bases: TGTGCCAGTAGCCCCAATCAGGCGCGCACTGAAGCTTTCTTT.

The chain combines TRBV13 with TRBJ2-1; 8 bases are a match to TRBD1. Germline V CDR1 and CDR2: PRHDT, FYEKMQ (reference sequence). Germline trimming cut 0 bases from V and 10 bases from J; bases unmatched to any gene: 5. This CDR3 comprises 14 residues. The CDR3 reads CASSLGRGDREQFF. CDR3 sequence (DNA): TGTGCCAGCAGCTTAGGCCGAGGGGACAGGGAGCAGTTCTTC.

The chain has TRBV4-2 and TRBJ2-7, with 10 bases matching TRBD2. Trimming took 0 bases from V and 8 from J; bases not matched to a gene: 16. CDR1 and CDR2 (germline): LGHNA, YNFKEQ. This CDR3 spans 18 amino acids. This CDR3 is CASSQEPSGSNLLRKQYF. CDR3 DNA: TGTGCCAGCAGCCAAGAGCCTAGCGGGAGTAACCTCCTACGAAAGCAGTACTTC.

This chain connects TRBV6-1 to TRBJ1-2; 7 bases align to TRBD1. CDR1 MNHNS and CDR2 SASEGT come from the germline V gene. There are 14 residues in the CDR3. V was clipped by 7 bases and J by 7 bases; unmatched bases: 12. The chain's CDR3 is CASNQGERLSGYTF. CDR3 in DNA: TGTGCCAGCAATCAGGGGGAACGTCTGAGTGGCTACACCTTC.

The chain uses TRBV21-1 and TRBJ2-2; the table's D call TRBD2 went unverified against the DNA. TRBV21-1 is described as a pseudogene. The CDR3 length is 16 residues. The CDR3 reads CASSKRTGGPAGELFF. The CDR3 bases are TGTGCCAGCAGCAAAAGGACGGGAGGGCCAGCCGGGGAGCTGTTTTTT.

V and J are TRBV11-2 and TRBJ2-7; D is possibly TRBD1 (6 bases). This CDR3 has 15 amino acids. The V gene's germline CDR1 is SGHAT and CDR2 FQNNGV. V was clipped by 5 bases and J by 10 bases, with 24 bases between them. The CDR3 DNA follows: TGTGCCAGCAGCGGGGCCGGACAGACCGTCGACTTCCAGTACTTC. As protein: CASSGAGQTVDFQYF.

V and J are TRBV29-1 and TRBJ1-1, with TRBD1 as a possible D gene (5 bases). CDR3 length: 14 residues. Germline CDR1 is SQVTM and CDR2 is ANQGSEA. V was shortened by 4 bases and J by 0 bases, with 12 bases between the two germline ends. The CDR3 nucleotides read TGCAGCGTTGCGCGACAGCTAATGAACACTGAAGCTTTCTTT. This gives the protein CSVARQLMNTEAFF.

This clone was observed a few times. The rearrangement links TRBV5-1 to TRBJ1-3; D is perhaps TRBD1 (5 bases). The CDR3 covers 15 residues. Germline V lookup: CDR1 SGHRS, CDR2 YFSETQ. Trimming shortened V by 0 bases and J by 4 bases, and 11 bases separated the two germline ends. In DNA, the CDR3 is TGCGCCAGCAGCTTGGCCGCGGGGACCGGAAACACCATATATTTT. Protein sequence: CASSLAAGTGNTIYF.

This clone showed up just a few times. The rearrangement uses TRBV2 and TRBJ2-5; D unclear. Per the germline V gene, CDR1 is SNHLY and CDR2 is FYNNEI. This CDR3 has 11 amino acids. The ends were cut back, 6 bases at V and 4 bases at J, with 6 bases in the middle. In DNA, the CDR3 is TGTGCCAGCAGGTCGGGAGAGACCCAGTACTTC. Translating gives CASRSGETQYF.

This clone was found a few times. The rearrangement joins TRBV19 to TRBJ1-2; D might be TRBD1 (6 bases). In germline, CDR1 is LNHDA, CDR2 SQIVND (reference sequence). V lost 7 bases, J lost 7 bases, and 28 bases lay in between. CDR3 length equals 17 residues. The CDR3, as DNA: TGTGCCAGTAATGCCGGGGGGCAGAGAAGGCCTCTCGGTGGCTACACCTTC. This sequence encodes CASNAGGQRRPLGGYTF.